The clone carrying this T cell receptor beta chain was found once. Antigen: not known. The data are from a study of T cell responses to AZD1222 COVID-19 vaccine. Whole-study results and caveats: AZD1222 recipients seropositive at baseline numbered only 5 or 6. Following two doses of AZD1222, Spike-specific TCR breadth and depth rose.

TCRdb's copy holds only in-frame clones and misses some; the assay was immunoSEQ multiplex PCR. The sample contains about 200,000 clones, about 93% of which appear only once. The sample consisted of peripheral blood, taken 28 days after the second AZD1222 dose. This TCR derives from an adult who received the AZD1222 COVID-19 vaccine.

CDR3 sequence (DNA): TGTGCCAGCAGCATCAGGGGGGTACAAGAGACCCAGTACTTC. Translated, it gives CASSIRGVQETQYF. The rearrangement links TRBV28 to TRBJ2-5; maybe TRBD1 (7 bases). CDR3 length equals 14 residues. Trimming pared 6 bases from V and 2 bases from J, leaving 13 bases between. Germline values: CDR1 MDHEN, CDR2 SYDVKM.